Listed here is a single T cell receptor (beta chain). The data originate from a study of blood T cells in healthy people across ages. CDR1 is SGHVS, CDR2 FQNEAQ, per germline. The CDR3 totals 18 residues. V was cut by 5 bases and J by 3 bases, with 20 bases left in between. Next came a second PCR, run for about 7 to 11 cycles, which used a sample-barcoded 5' primer along with a J-beta primer mix. One entry per CDR3 protein results from TCRdb running MiXCR on the 5' RACE reads. The sample records more than 750,000 distinct CDR3 sequences, 25% to 35% being singletons. The data also belong to a second study, concerning T cells of mothers and their children.

Material for sequencing was blood. V is TRBV7-8 and J is TRBJ2-6; the D gene is possibly TRBD1 (6 bases). This sequence originates from a woman in her forties in good health. The CDR3 sequence: CASSATPGAIGGANVLTF. Written as DNA, the CDR3 is TGTGCCAGCAGCGCTACCCCAGGGGCAATCGGTGGGGCCAACGTCCTGACTTTC. The full variable domain, rest sourced from reference TRBV7-8 and TRBJ2-6, is GAGVSQSPRYKVAKRGQDVALRCDPISGHVSLFWYQQALGQGPEFLTYFQNEAQLDKSGLPSDRFFAERPEGSVSTLKIQRTQQEDSAVYLCASSATPGAIGGANVLTFGAGSRLTVL.